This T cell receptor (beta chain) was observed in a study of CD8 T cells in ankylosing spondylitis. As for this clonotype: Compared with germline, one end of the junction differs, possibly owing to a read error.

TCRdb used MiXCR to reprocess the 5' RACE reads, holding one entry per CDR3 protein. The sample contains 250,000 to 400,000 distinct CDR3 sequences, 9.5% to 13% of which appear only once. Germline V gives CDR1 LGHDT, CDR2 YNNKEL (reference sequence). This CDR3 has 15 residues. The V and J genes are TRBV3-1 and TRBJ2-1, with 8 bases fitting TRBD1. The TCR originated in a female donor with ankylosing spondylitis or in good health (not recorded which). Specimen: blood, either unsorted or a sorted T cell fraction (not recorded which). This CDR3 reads CASSPGTGNYNEQLF. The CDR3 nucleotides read TGTGCCAGCAGCCCGGGGACAGGTAATTACAATGAGCAGCTCTTC.